This T cell receptor (beta chain) was profiled in a study of response to subunit inactivated influenza vaccine. Study-level findings and limits: Authors proposed each seasonal influenza vaccination draws in few new T cells.

CDR3 size: 16 residues. Trimming left V 5 bases short and J 0 bases short, with 16 bases between. In germline, CDR1 is MDHEN, CDR2 SYDVKM. Many counts were recorded for this clonotype. Its cognate antigen is unknown. One entry per CDR3 protein, called by TCRdb with MiXCR from the RT-PCR reads. The repertoire holds approximately 520,000 distinct CDR3 sequences, with around 25% as singletons. Sequenced here: CD4+ T cells sorted from PBMCs, sampled about 5 days after vaccination. The clonotype originates from a man aged 45 to 65 who received an inactivated influenza vaccine. The rearrangement links TRBV28 to TRBJ1-1; D might be TRBD1 (5 bases). CDR3 DNA sequence: TGTGCCAGCAGTCCACCCCCCGGACAAATGAACACTGAAGCTTTCTTT. Encoded protein: CASSPPPGQMNTEAFF.